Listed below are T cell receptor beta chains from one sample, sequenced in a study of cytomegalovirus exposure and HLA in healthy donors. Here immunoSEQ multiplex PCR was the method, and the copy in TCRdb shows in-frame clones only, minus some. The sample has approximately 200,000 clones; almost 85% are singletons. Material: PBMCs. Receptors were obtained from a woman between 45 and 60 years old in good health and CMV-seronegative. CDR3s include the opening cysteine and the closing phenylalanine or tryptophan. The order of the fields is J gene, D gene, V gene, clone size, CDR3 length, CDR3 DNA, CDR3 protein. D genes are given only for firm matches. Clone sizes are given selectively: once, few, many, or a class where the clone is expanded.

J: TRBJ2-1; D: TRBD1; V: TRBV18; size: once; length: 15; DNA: TGTGCCAGCTCACCACTTGGGGGACAGGGGTATGAGCAGTTCTTC; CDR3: CASSPLGGQGYEQFF
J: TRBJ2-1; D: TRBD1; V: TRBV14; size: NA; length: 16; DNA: TGTGCCAGCAGCCAAGCGGACAGGGGGCCCTACAATGAGCAGTTCTTC; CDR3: CASSQADRGPYNEQFF
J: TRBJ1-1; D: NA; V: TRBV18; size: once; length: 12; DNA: TGTGCCAGCTCACTGACAGATTTAGAAGCTTTCTTT; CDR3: CASSLTDLEAFF
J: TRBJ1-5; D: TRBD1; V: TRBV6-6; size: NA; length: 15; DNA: TGTGCCAGCAGTGGGGGGGACAGGGGGAGACAGCCCCAGCATTTT; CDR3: CASSGGDRGRQPQHF
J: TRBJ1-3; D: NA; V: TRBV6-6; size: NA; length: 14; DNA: TGTGCCAGCACTAACCGGGAATCTGGAAACACCATATATTTT; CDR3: CASTNRESGNTIYF
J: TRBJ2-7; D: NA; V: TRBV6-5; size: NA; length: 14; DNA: TGTGCCAGCAGTAGGACAGCCACCACCTACGAGCAGTACTTC; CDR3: CASSRTATTYEQYF
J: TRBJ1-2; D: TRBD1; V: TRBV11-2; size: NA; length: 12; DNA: TGTGCCAGCAGCCGGGACAGGGGTGGCTACACCTTC; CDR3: CASSRDRGGYTF
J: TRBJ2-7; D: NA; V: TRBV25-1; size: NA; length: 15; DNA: TGTGCCAGCAGTGAATCGGGGGGCTCTATGTACGAGCAGTACTTC; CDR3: CASSESGGSMYEQYF
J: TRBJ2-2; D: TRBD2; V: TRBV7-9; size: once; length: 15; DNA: TGTGCCAGCAGCTTGAATAGCGGGAGAACCGGGGAGCTGTTTTTT; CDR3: CASSLNSGRTGELFF
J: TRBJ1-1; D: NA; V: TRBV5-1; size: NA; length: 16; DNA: TGCGCCAGCATTGAGGGCCTTCGGGCCGCGAACACTGAAGCTTTCTTT; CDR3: CASIEGLRAANTEAFF
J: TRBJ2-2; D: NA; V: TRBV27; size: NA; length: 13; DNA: TGTGCCAGCAGTTCCGCGAACACCGGGGAGCTGTTTTTT; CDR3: CASSSANTGELFF
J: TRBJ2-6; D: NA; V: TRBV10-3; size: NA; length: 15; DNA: TGTGCCACTGGGATAGGACTCTCTGGGGCCAACGTCCTGACTTTC; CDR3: CATGIGLSGANVLTF
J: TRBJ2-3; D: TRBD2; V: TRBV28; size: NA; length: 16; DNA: TGTGCCAGCAGTTTCCTTAGCGGGGAGCGCACAGATACGCAGTATTTT; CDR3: CASSFLSGERTDTQYF
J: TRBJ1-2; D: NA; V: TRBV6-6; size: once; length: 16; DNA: TGTGCCAGCACCCAGGGAGGAATTAGGGAGAACTATGGCTACACCTTC; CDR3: CASTQGGIRENYGYTF
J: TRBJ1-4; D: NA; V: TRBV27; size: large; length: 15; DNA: TGTGCCAGCAGTTTGGCCGGGACATATGGAGAAAAACTGTTTTTT; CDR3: CASSLAGTYGEKLFF
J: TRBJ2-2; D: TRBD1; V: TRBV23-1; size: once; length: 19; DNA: TGCGCCAGCAGTCAATCTCAAAAGGGGACAGGGTCAAACACCGGGGAGCTGTTTTTT; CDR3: CASSQSQKGTGSNTGELFF
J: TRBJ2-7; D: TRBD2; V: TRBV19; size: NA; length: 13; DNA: TGTGCCAGTAGTATAAGCGGGAGCTACGAGCAGTACTTC; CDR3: CASSISGSYEQYF
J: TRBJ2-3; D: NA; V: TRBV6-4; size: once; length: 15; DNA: TGTGCCAGCAGTGTCGGCGGTTCTAGCACAGATACGCAGTATTTT; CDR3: CASSVGGSSTDTQYF
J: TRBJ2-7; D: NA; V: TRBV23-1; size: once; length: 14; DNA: TGCGCCAGCAGTCATTGCGAGATGTCTTACGAGCAGTACTTC; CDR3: CASSHCEMSYEQYF
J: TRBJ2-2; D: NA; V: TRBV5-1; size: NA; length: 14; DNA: TGCGCCAGCAGCTTGGCAGCGAACACCGGGGAGCTGTTTTTT; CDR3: CASSLAANTGELFF
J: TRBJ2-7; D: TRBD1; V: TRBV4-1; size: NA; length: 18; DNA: TGCGCCAGCAGCCAAGGCTTGACCGGGACAGGGGGGTCCTACGAGCAGTACTTC; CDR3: CASSQGLTGTGGSYEQYF
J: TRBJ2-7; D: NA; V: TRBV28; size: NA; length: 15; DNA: TGTGCCAGCAGTTCCCCCTCTGGGGCCGCCTACGAGCAGTACTTC; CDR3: CASSSPSGAAYEQYF
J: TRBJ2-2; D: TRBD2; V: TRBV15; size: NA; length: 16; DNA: TGTGCCACCAGCAGAGATTTAGCGGGAAACACCGGGGAGCTGTTTTTT; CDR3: CATSRDLAGNTGELFF
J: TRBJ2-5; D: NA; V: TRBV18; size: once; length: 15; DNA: TGTGCCAGCTCACCTCCGACAGGCGCCGAGAAGACCCAGTACTTC; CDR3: CASSPPTGAEKTQYF
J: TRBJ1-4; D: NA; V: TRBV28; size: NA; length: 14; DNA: TGTGCCAGCAGTTTATGGTCGGTTAATGAAAAACTGTTTTTT; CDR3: CASSLWSVNEKLFF
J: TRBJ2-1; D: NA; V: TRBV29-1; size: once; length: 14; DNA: TGCAGCGTTACTTCCGAGAGCTCCTACAATGAGCAGTTCTTC; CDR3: CSVTSESSYNEQFF
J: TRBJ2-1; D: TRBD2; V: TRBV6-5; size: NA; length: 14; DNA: TGTGCCAGTTCTGTAGCGGGAGGCGTCAATGAGCAGTTCTTC; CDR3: CASSVAGGVNEQFF
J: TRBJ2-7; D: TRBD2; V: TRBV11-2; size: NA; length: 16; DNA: TGTGCCAGCAGCCCGGGGGGGGCGGGAAAGGGGTACGAGCAGTACTTC; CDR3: CASSPGGAGKGYEQYF
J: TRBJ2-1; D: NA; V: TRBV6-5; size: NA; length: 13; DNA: TGTGCCAGCAGTTACCCGGACAGTATTGAGCAGTTCTTC; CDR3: CASSYPDSIEQFF
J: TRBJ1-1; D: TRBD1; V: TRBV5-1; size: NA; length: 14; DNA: TGCGCCAGCAGCAGGGACAGGGCTGTCACTGAAGCTTTCTTT; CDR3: CASSRDRAVTEAFF
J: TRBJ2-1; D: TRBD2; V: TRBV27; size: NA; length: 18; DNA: TGTGCCAGCAGTCCTTTACGACTAGCGCGAAGGCCCTACAATGAGCAGTTCTTC; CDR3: CASSPLRLARRPYNEQFF
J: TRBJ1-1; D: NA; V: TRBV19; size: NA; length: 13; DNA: TGTGCCAGTAGCCCCACAGGGAACACTGAAGCTTTCTTT; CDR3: CASSPTGNTEAFF
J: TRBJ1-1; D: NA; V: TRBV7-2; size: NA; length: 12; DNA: TGTGCCAGCAGCTCAGGGTTGTTCGAAGCTTTCTTT; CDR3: CASSSGLFEAFF
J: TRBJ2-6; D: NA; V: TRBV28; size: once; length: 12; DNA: TGTGCCAGCGTAACTGGGGCCAACGTCCTGACTTTC; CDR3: CASVTGANVLTF
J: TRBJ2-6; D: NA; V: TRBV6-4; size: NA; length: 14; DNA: TGTGCCAGCAGTACATACTCTGGGGCCAACGTCCTGACTTTC; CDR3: CASSTYSGANVLTF
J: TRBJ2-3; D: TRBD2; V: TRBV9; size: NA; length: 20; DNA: TGTGCCAGCAGCTCAGACCCCAAGGGGATTAGCGGGAGGGCCGGAGATACGCAGTATTTT; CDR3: CASSSDPKGISGRAGDTQYF
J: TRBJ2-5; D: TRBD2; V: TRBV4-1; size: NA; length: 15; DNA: TGCGCCAGCAGCCAAGCTAGCGGGAGACGAGAGACCCAGTACTTC; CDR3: CASSQASGRRETQYF
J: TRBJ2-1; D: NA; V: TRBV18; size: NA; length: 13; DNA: TGTGCCAGCTCACCACGGCTAGAGGTCGAGCAGTTCTTC; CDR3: CASSPRLEVEQFF
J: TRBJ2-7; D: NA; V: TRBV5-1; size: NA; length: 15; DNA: TGCGCCAGCAGCTCTCTCCCCGGTGATACCTACGAGCAGTACTTC; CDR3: CASSSLPGDTYEQYF
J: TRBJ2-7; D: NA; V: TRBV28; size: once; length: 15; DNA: TGTGCCAGCAGTCTCGGACTCCCGAGCTCCTACGAGCAGTACTTC; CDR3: CASSLGLPSSYEQYF
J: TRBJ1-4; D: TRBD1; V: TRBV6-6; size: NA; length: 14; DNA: TGTGCCAGCAGTTCCGGACAGGGGAGGGAAAAACTGTTTTTT; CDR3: CASSSGQGREKLFF
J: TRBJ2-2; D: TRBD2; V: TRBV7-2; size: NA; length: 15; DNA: TGTGCCAGCAGAACGGGACTAGCGGCCACCGGGGAGCTGTTTTTT; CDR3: CASRTGLAATGELFF
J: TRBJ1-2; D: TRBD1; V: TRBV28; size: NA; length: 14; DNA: TGTGCCAGCAGTTCCGGGACAGATCCTCATGGCTACACCTTC; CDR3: CASSSGTDPHGYTF
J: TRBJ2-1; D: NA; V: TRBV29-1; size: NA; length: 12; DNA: TGCAGCGTTCGGGCAGGGAACAATGAGCAGTTCTTC; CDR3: CSVRAGNNEQFF
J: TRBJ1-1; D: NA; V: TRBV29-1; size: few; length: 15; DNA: TGCAGCGTTGAAGATCGCTATAGGGGAAACACTGAAGCTTTCTTT; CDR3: CSVEDRYRGNTEAFF
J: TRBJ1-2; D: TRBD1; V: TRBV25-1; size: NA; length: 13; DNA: TGTGCCAGCCTTCCCGGGACAGGGTATGGCTACACCTTC; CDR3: CASLPGTGYGYTF
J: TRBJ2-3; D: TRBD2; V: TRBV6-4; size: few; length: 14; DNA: TGTGCCAGCAGTGTAGCGGGAGGGCAAGATACGCAGTATTTT; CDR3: CASSVAGGQDTQYF
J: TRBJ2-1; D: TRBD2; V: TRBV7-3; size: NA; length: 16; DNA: TGTGCCAGCAGCTTAACTAGCGGGACACTTCTCAATGAGCAGTTCTTC; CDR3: CASSLTSGTLLNEQFF
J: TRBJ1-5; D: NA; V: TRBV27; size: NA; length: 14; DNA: TGTGCCAGCAGTTTATTTCGGGGAGGGCAGCCCCAGCATTTT; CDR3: CASSLFRGGQPQHF
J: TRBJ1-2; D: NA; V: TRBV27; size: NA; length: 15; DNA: TGTGCCAGCAGTTCTGCCGGAGTCGGTTCCTATGGCTACACCTTC; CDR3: CASSSAGVGSYGYTF
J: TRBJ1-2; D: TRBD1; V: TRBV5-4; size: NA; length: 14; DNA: TGTGCCAGCAGCTATTCAGGGGGCGGCTATGGCTACACCTTC; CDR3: CASSYSGGGYGYTF
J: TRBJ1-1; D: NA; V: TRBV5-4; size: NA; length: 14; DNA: TGTGCCAGCAGCTTTAGGAGGGAGGAGACTGAAGCTTTCTTT; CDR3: CASSFRREETEAFF
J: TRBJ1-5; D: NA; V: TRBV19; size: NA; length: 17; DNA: TGTGCCAGTAAGTCCCAGGCAGGGTTTGTCGGCAATCAGCCCCAGCATTTT; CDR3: CASKSQAGFVGNQPQHF
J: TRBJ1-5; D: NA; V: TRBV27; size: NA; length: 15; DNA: TGTGCCAGCAGTTTACTAGGGGGATTACTACTGCCCCAGCATTTT; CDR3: CASSLLGGLLLPQHF
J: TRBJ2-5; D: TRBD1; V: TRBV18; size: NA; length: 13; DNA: TGTGCCAGCTCACGGGACAGGGCCGAGACCCAGTACTTC; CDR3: CASSRDRAETQYF